This T cell receptor beta chain was recorded in a study of T cell responses to AZD1222 COVID-19 vaccine. Data came from immunoSEQ multiplex PCR; TCRdb stores just in-frame clones and leaves some out. This sample has 130,000 or so clones; 86% occur once, and the top ten carry around 3%. Sequencing used peripheral blood, obtained 28 days after the second AZD1222 dose. The source of this sequence is an adult who received the AZD1222 COVID-19 vaccine.

The CDR3 nucleotides read TGCGCCAGCTCACTTGCAGATACGCAGTATTTT. This codes for CASSLADTQYF. The J gene is TRBJ2-3, the V gene TRBV10-2; the D is unclear. The CDR3 has 11 amino acids. V was pared by 8 bases and J by 4 bases, with 7 bases between. The V gene's germline CDR1 is WSHSY and CDR2 SAAADI.